This is a list of T cell receptor beta chains from one sample in a study of breast tumors, draining lymph nodes, adjacent tissues. Each CDR3 protein is one row after TCRdb ran MiXCR on the multiplex PCR reads. This repertoire shows 150,000 to 200,000 distinct CDR3 sequences, approximately 30% found once; its top ten account for 4% to 5.5%. The sequenced sample consisted of axillary lymph node tissue. The receptor set was obtained from a female donor with breast cancer. Some clones in this sample may be carry-over from other donors' samples. The CDR3 runs from the conserved cysteine through the conserved F or W. A D gene is named only where the DNA matches it firmly. Clone size is given for some rows only: seen once, a few or many times, or a class if the clone is expanded.

J gene: TRBJ2-6; V gene: TRBV30; D gene: .; clone size: many; CDR3 protein: CAWEGSGANVLTF; CDR3 DNA: TGTGCCTGGGAGGGTTCTGGGGCCAACGTCCTGACTTTC
J gene: TRBJ2-2; V gene: TRBV20-1; D gene: .; clone size: many; CDR3 protein: CSARKLRAGELFF; CDR3 DNA: TGCAGTGCTAGGAAACTTCGCGCCGGGGAGCTGTTTTTT
J gene: TRBJ2-3; V gene: TRBV9; D gene: .; clone size: many; CDR3 protein: CASSVAGADTQYF; CDR3 DNA: TGTGCCAGCAGCGTAGCGGGAGCTGATACGCAGTATTTT
J gene: TRBJ2-3; V gene: TRBV6-2/TRBV6-3; D gene: TRBD2; clone size: .; CDR3 protein: CASGHGGLAGGQEDTQYF; CDR3 DNA: TGTGCCAGCGGTCACGGGGGACTAGCGGGAGGGCAGGAAGATACGCAGTATTTT
J gene: TRBJ1-6; V gene: TRBV5-1; D gene: TRBD1; clone size: .; CDR3 protein: CASSGGQGDNSPLHF; CDR3 DNA: TGCGCCAGCAGCGGAGGACAGGGGGATAATTCACCCCTCCACTTT
J gene: TRBJ1-4; V gene: TRBV9; D gene: .; clone size: many; CDR3 protein: CASSVGDLLNEKLFF; CDR3 DNA: TGTGCCAGCAGCGTAGGGGACCTACTCAATGAAAAACTGTTTTTT
J gene: TRBJ2-5; V gene: TRBV7-9; D gene: .; clone size: many; CDR3 protein: CASSLTAGEETQYF; CDR3 DNA: TGTGCCAGCAGCTTAACGGCAGGGGAAGAGACCCAGTACTTC
J gene: TRBJ2-3; V gene: TRBV7-2; D gene: .; clone size: many; CDR3 protein: CASSPPSEVTQYF; CDR3 DNA: TGTGCCAGCAGCCCCCCCTCCGAGGTTACGCAGTATTTT
J gene: TRBJ2-5; V gene: TRBV7-9; D gene: TRBD2; clone size: .; CDR3 protein: CASSLGLGLAALYF; CDR3 DNA: TGTGCCAGCAGCTTAGGCCTGGGACTAGCGGCACTTTACTTC
J gene: TRBJ2-7; V gene: TRBV7-2; D gene: .; clone size: many; CDR3 protein: CASSLQRNSYEQYF; CDR3 DNA: TGTGCCAGCAGCTTACAGCGGAATTCCTACGAGCAGTACTTC
J gene: TRBJ1-3; V gene: TRBV6-5; D gene: .; clone size: many; CDR3 protein: CASSTGYSGNTIYF; CDR3 DNA: TGTGCCAGCAGTACGGGCTACTCTGGAAACACCATATATTTT
J gene: TRBJ1-4; V gene: TRBV4-3; D gene: .; clone size: many; CDR3 protein: CASSQGQRMEKLFF; CDR3 DNA: TGCGCCAGCAGCCAAGGGCAACGCATGGAAAAACTGTTTTTT
J gene: TRBJ1-3; V gene: TRBV2; D gene: .; clone size: .; CDR3 protein: CASSVTIAGPGLFAIYF; CDR3 DNA: TGTGCCAGCAGTGTAACCATAGCGGGGCCCGGTTTGTTCGCCATATATTTT
J gene: TRBJ1-2; V gene: TRBV29-1; D gene: TRBD1; clone size: once; CDR3 protein: CSQTLGPGGDRRVYGYTF; CDR3 DNA: TGCAGTCAGACATTAGGCCCGGGGGGGGACAGAAGGGTCTATGGCTACACCTTC
J gene: TRBJ1-4; V gene: TRBV15; D gene: TRBD1; clone size: few; CDR3 protein: CATSRGQGNEKLFF; CDR3 DNA: TGTGCCACCAGCAGGGGACAGGGTAATGAAAAACTGTTTTTT
J gene: TRBJ2-6; V gene: TRBV15; D gene: .; clone size: once; CDR3 protein: CATSRGAGANVLTF; CDR3 DNA: TGTGCCACCAGCAGAGGGGCTGGGGCCAACGTCCTGACTTTC
J gene: TRBJ1-1; V gene: TRBV5-6; D gene: .; clone size: .; CDR3 protein: CASSLFQGGEAFF; CDR3 DNA: TGTGCCAGCAGCTTGTTCCAGGGCGGTGAAGCTTTCTTT
J gene: TRBJ1-5; V gene: TRBV24-1; D gene: .; clone size: .; CDR3 protein: CATSESRGGNQPQHF; CDR3 DNA: TGTGCCACCAGTGAGAGCAGGGGTGGTAATCAGCCCCAGCATTTT
J gene: TRBJ2-1; V gene: TRBV5-1; D gene: TRBD1; clone size: many; CDR3 protein: CASSLGSNRGEQFF; CDR3 DNA: TGCGCCAGCAGCTTGGGGTCTAACAGGGGTGAGCAGTTCTTC
J gene: TRBJ2-5; V gene: TRBV12-3/TRBV12-4; D gene: .; clone size: many; CDR3 protein: CASSSEEGPQETQYF; CDR3 DNA: TGTGCCAGCAGTTCCGAGGAGGGCCCCCAAGAGACCCAGTACTTC
J gene: TRBJ2-2; V gene: TRBV10-2; D gene: .; clone size: many; CDR3 protein: CASSDGNTGELFF; CDR3 DNA: TGCGCCAGCAGTGATGGCAACACCGGGGAGCTGTTTTTT
J gene: TRBJ2-5; V gene: TRBV7-6; D gene: TRBD2; clone size: .; CDR3 protein: CASSPTSGLETQYF; CDR3 DNA: TGTGCCAGCAGCCCGACTAGCGGCTTAGAGACCCAGTACTTC